The text below deals with one TCR beta chain. Antigen unknown. V lost 4 bases, J lost 2 bases, and 9 bases stayed unmatched. Germline CDR1 is KGHSH and CDR2 is LQKENI. The CDR3 length is 16 residues. The data are from a study of cytomegalovirus exposure and HLA in healthy donors. PCR employed 60 Vbeta and 13 Jbeta primers. Using immunoSEQ multiplex PCR, the repertoire was profiled, and TCRdb retains in-frame clones only, with some absent. The sample totals roughly 150,000 clones. General study points: Relative to equally common others, HLA-associated TCR beta chains showed greater clonal expansion in a later analysis. Specific recognition of CMV antigens was confirmed in vitro for a few chains (all CMV-associated). There were reportedly fewer N-insertions in an Asian-associated ancestry cluster than the roughly 680-donor mean, in a later analysis. Previously analyzed data showed that most TCR beta V segments were productive at a frequency of about 87% or about 30%.

Material: PBMCs. The chain couples TRBV18 to TRBJ2-5; 8 nucleotides align to TRBD2. The receptor was isolated from a woman in her forties or fifties in good health and CMV-seronegative. In DNA, the CDR3 is TGTGCCAGCTCACGGACTAGCATGCGACTACAAGAGACCCAGTACTTC. Translation: CASSRTSMRLQETQYF.